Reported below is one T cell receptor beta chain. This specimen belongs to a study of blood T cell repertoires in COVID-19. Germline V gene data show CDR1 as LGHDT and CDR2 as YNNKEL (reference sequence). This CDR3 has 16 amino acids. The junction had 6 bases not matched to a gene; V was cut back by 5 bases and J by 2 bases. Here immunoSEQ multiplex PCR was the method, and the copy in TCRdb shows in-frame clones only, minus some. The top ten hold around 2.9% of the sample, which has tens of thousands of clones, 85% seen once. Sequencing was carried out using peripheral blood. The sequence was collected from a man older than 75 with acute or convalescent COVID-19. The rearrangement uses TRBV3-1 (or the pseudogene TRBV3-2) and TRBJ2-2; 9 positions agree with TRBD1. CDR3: CASSFRGQGNTGELFF. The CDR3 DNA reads TGTGCCAGCAGCTTTCGGGGACAGGGCAACACCGGGGAGCTGTTTTTT.